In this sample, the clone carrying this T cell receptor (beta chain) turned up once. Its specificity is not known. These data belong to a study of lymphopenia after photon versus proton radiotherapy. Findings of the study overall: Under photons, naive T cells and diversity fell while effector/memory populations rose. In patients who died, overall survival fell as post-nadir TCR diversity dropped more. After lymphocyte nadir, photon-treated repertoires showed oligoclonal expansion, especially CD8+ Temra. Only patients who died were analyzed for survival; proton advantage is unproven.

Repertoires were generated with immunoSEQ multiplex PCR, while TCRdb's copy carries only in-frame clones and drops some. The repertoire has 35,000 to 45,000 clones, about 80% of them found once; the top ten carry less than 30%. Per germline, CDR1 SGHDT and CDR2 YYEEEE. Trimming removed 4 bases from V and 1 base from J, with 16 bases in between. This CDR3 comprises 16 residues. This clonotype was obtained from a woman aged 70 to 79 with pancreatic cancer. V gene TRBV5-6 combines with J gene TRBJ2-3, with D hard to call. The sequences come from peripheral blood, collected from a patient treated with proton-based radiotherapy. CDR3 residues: CASSLRVGIGTDTQYF. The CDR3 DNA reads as TGTGCCAGCAGCCTCCGGGTGGGGATAGGCACAGATACGCAGTATTTT.